Below are 4 T cell receptor beta chains sequenced from a single sample in a study of Ad26.COV2.S vaccination and SARS-CoV-2 variants. Method: immunoSEQ multiplex PCR; TCRdb's copy keeps in-frame clones and lacks some. The sample lists approximately 450,000 clones, 90% occurring once. Sample treatment: 15 to 20 received Ad26.COV2.S at low or high dose, single or two shots; 5 received placebo; per-sample allocation not given. Sampling was performed 63 days after the first vaccine or placebo injection. Sequencing used peripheral blood, obtained in a trial of Ad26.COV2.S vaccine versus placebo. Receptor source: a person aged 18-60 years who received the Ad26.COV2.S COVID-19 vaccine or a placebo.

In its sample, this clone was seen once. The rearrangement joins TRBV7-9 to TRBJ1-6, with a weak D call TRBD1 (5 bases). The V end lost 2 bases, the J end lost 8 bases, and 16 bases lay between the germline ends. Germline V gives CDR1 SEHNR, CDR2 FQNEAQ (reference sequence). CDR3 length: 16 residues. The chain's CDR3 is CASSLYLGVEDSPLHF. DNA for the CDR3: TGTGCCAGCAGCTTATATTTAGGGGTTGAGGATTCACCCCTCCACTTT.

CDR3 nucleotides: TGTGCCAGCAGTGGTCGACAGGGGGTTGGTTTTAATGAAAAACTGTTTTTT. It yields the protein CASSGRQGVGFNEKLFF. The V and J genes are TRBV6-1 and TRBJ1-4; 9 bases are a match to TRBD1. The CDR3 has 17 residues. Germline-derived CDR1 and CDR2 are MNHNS and SASEGT. The V segment lost 4 bases and the J segment 4 bases; nucleotides outside the gene matches: 10.

This chain uses TRBV12-5 with TRBJ2-3, with TRBD2 matching 13 bases. CDR1 and CDR2 from the germline V gene are LGHNT and FRNRAP. The CDR3 is 16 amino acids. The ends lost 2 bases at V and 6 bases at J; junction bases unmatched: 5. CDR3 sequence reads: CASGLQLAGGPDTQYF. In nucleotides, the CDR3 is TGTGCTAGTGGTTTGCAACTAGCGGGAGGGCCGGATACGCAGTATTTT.

The chain is built from TRBV24-1 and TRBJ1-1, with D perhaps TRBD1 (6 bases). This CDR3 comprises 13 residues. In germline, CDR1 is KGHDR, CDR2 SFDVKD. V was shortened by 6 bases and J by 6 bases, with 13 bases between the two germline ends. The CDR3 here is CATSSYGGAEAFF. The DNA of the CDR3 is TGTGCCACCAGTTCTTACGGGGGCGCTGAAGCTTTCTTT.